This entry describes one TCR beta chain. The antigen is not known. Indicated time point: patch test 1, 2 weeks after DPC sensitization. Treatment here: therapeutic diphenylcyclopropenone sensitization with weekly scalp DPC. Total RNA came from unfractionated whole blood. TCRdb re-called the RACE reads through MiXCR, storing one row per CDR3 protein. The table includes roughly 50,000 distinct CDR3 sequences, 8% to 13% detected once. The data were obtained in a study of human T cells and chemical hapten exposure. Study as a whole: Across the whole study, which lasted around six months, patients were given diphenylcyclopropenone on the scalp once a week. Small volume differences among pooled libraries mainly caused per-sample TCR yield variation. Points from the study as a whole: Significantly more large CDR3 similarity clusters were formed by expanded TCRs than by controls.

From germline, CDR1 is SQVTM and CDR2 ANQGSEA. This CDR3 is 14 amino acids long. V lost 6 bases to trimming and J lost 9 bases; unmatched junction nucleotides: 10. The chain couples TRBV29-1 to TRBJ2-4, with TRBD2 identical over 11 bases. The source was whole blood, collected in connection with sensitization to the hapten diphenylcyclopropenone (DPC). The sequence was collected from a woman between 35 and 50 years old with alopecia areata. Some clones in this sample may be carry-over from other donors' samples. As DNA, the CDR3 is TGCAGCGTCACACTAGCGGGAGCCTGGACCATTCAGTACTTC. Its translation is CSVTLAGAWTIQYF.